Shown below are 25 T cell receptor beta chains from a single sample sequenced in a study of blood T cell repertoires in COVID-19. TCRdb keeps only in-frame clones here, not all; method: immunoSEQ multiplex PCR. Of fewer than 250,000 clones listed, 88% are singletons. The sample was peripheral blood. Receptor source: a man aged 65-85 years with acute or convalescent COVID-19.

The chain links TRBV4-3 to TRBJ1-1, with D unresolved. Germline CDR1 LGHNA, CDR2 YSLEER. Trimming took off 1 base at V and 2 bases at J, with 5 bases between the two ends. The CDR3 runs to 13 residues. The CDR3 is CASSQVGNTEAFF. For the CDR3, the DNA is TGCGCCAGCAGCCAAGTTGGCAACACTGAAGCTTTCTTT.

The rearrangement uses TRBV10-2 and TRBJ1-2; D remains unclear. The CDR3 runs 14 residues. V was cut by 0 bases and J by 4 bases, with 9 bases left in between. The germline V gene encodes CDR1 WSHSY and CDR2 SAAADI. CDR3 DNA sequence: TGCGCCAGCAGTGAGTCGCAACAGATCTATGGCTACACCTTC. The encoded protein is CASSESQQIYGYTF.

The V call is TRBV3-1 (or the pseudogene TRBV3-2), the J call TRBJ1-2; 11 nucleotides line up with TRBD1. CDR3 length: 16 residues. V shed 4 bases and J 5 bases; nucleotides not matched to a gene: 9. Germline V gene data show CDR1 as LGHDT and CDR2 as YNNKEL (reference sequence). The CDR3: CASSPFGQGARYGYTF. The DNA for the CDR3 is TGTGCCAGCAGCCCTTTCGGACAGGGGGCGAGGTATGGCTACACCTTC.

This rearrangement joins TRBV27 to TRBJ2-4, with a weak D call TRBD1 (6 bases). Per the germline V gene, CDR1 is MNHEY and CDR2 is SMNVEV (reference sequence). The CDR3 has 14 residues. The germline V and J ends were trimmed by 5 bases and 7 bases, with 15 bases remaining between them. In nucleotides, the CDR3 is TGTGCCAGCAGTCCAGGGGCGGTAATGAACATTCAGTACTTC. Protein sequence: CASSPGAVMNIQYF.

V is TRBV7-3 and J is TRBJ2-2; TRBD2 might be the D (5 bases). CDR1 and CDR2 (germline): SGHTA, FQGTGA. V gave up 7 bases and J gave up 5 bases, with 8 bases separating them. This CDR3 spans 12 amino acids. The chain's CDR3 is CASTPGTGELFF. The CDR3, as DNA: TGTGCCAGCACCCCGGGGACCGGGGAGCTGTTTTTT.

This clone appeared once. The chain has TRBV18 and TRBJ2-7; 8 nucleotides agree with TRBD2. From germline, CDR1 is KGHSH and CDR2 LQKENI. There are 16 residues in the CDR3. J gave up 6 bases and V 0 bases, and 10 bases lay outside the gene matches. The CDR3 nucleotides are TGTGCCAGCTCACCACCGGGGCGAGCGGGAGAGGGCGAGCAGTACTTC. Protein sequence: CASSPPGRAGEGEQYF.

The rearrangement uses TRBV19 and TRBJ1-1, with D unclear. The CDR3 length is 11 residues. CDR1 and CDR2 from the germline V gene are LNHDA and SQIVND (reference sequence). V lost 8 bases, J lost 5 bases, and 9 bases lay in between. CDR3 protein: CASVRLTEAFF. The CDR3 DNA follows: TGTGCCAGTGTGAGACTGACTGAAGCTTTCTTT. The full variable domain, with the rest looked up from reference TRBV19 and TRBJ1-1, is DGGITQSPKYLFRKEGQNVTLSCEQNLNHDAMYWYRQDPGQGLRLIYYSQIVNDFQKGDIAEGYSVSREKKESFPLTVTSAQKNPTAFYLCASVRLTEAFFGQGTRLTVV.

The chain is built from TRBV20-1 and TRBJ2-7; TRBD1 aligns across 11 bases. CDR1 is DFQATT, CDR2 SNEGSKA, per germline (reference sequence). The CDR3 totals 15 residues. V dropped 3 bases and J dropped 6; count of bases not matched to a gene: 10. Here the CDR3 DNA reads TGCAGTGCTAGTGGACAGGGGGCGCGGAGGGCCGAGCAGTACTTC. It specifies CSASGQGARRAEQYF.

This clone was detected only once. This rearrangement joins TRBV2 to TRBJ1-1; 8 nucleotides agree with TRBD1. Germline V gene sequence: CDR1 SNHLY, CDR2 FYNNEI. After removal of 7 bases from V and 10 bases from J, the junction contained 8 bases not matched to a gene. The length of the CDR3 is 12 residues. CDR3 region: CASTLDRVRAFF. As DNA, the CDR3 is TGTGCCAGCACCCTGGACAGGGTAAGAGCTTTCTTT. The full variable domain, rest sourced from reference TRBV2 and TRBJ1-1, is EPEVTQTPSHQVTQMGQEVILRCVPISNHLYFYWYRQILGQKVEFLVSFYNNEISEKSEIFDDQFSVERPDGSNFTLKIRSTKLEDSAMYFCASTLDRVRAFFGQGTRLTVV.

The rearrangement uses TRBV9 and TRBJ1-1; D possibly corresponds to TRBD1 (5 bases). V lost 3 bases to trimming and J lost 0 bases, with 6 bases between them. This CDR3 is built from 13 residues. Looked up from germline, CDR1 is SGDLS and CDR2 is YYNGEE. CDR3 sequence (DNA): TGTGCCAGCAGCGCACAGGTGAACACTGAAGCTTTCTTT. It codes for CASSAQVNTEAFF.

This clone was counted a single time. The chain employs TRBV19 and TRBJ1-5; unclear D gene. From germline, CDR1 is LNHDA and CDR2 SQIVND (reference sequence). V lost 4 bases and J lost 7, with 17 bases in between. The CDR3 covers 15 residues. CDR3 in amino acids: CASSSQKTSGQPQHF. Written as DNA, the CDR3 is TGTGCCAGTAGTAGCCAAAAGACCTCCGGGCAGCCCCAGCATTTT. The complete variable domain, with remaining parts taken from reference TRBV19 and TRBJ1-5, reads DGGITQSPKYLFRKEGQNVTLSCEQNLNHDAMYWYRQDPGQGLRLIYYSQIVNDFQKGDIAEGYSVSREKKESFPLTVTSAQKNPTAFYLCASSSQKTSGQPQHFGDGTRLSIL.

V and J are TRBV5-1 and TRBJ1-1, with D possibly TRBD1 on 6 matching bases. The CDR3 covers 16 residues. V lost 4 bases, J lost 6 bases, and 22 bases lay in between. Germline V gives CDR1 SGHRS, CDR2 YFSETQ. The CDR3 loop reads CASSRSQAGAHPEAFF. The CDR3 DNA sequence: TGCGCCAGCAGCCGATCTCAAGCAGGGGCGCATCCTGAAGCTTTCTTT.

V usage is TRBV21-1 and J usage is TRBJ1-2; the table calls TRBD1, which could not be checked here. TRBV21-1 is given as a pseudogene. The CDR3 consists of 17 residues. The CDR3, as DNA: TGTGCCAGCAGCAAAGTAGGAACAGGGTTGGGAAACTATGGCTACACCTTC. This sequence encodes CASSKVGTGLGNYGYTF.

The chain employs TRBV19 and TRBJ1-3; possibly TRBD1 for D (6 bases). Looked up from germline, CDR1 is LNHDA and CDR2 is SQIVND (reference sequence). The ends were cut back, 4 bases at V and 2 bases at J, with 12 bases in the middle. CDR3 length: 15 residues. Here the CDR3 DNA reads TGTGCCAGTAGTAACCAGGGGCTCACTGGAAACACCATATATTTT. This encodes CASSNQGLTGNTIYF.

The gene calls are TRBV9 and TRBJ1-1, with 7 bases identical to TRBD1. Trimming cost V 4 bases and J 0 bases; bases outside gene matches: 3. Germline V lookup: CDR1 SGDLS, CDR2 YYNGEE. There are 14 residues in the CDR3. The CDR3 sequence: CASSFGTVNTEAFF. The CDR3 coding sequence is TGTGCCAGCAGCTTCGGGACAGTGAACACTGAAGCTTTCTTT.

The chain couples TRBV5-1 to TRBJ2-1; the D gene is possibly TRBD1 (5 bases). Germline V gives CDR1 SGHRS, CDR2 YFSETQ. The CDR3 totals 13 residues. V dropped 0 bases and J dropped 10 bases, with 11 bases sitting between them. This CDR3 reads CASSLGGFQEQFF. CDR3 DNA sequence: TGCGCCAGCAGCTTGGGGGGCTTTCAAGAGCAGTTCTTC.

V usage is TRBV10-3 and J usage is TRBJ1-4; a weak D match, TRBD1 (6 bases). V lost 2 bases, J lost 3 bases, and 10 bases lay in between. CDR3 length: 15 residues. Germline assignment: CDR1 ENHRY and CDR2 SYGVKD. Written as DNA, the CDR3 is TGTGCCATCAGTGAGACCAGGGGATCTAATGAAAAACTGTTTTTT. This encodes CAISETRGSNEKLFF.

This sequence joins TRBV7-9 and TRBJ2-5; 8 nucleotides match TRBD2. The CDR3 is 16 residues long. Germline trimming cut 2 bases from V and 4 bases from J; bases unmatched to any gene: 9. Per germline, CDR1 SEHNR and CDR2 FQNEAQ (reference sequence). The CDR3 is CASSLWAAGGRETQYF. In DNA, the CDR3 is TGTGCCAGCAGCTTATGGGCGGCGGGGGGCAGAGAGACCCAGTACTTC. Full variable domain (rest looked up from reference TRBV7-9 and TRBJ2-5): DTGVSQNPRHKITKRGQNVTFRCDPISEHNRLYWYRQTLGQGPEFLTYFQNEAQLEKSRLLSDRFSAERPKGSFSTLEIQRTEQGDSAMYLCASSLWAAGGRETQYFGPGTRLLVL.

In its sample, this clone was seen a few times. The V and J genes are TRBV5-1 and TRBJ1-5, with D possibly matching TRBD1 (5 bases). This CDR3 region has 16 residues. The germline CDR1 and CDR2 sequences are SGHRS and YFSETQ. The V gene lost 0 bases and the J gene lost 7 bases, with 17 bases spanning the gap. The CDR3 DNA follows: TGCGCCAGCAGCTTGGAGGGGCCCCAGAGTTCCCAGCCCCAGCATTTT. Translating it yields CASSLEGPQSSQPQHF.

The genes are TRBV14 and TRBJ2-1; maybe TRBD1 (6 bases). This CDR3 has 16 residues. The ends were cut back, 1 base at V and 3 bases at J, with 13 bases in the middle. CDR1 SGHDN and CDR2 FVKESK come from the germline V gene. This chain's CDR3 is CASSQVRDTYYNEQFF. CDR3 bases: TGTGCCAGCAGCCAAGTAAGGGACACCTACTACAATGAGCAGTTCTTC.

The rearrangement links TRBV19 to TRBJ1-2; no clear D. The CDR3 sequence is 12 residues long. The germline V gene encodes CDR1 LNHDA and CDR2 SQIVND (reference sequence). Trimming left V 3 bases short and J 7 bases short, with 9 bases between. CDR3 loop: CASSIYGGGYTF. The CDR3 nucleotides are TGTGCCAGTAGTATTTACGGAGGTGGCTACACCTTC.

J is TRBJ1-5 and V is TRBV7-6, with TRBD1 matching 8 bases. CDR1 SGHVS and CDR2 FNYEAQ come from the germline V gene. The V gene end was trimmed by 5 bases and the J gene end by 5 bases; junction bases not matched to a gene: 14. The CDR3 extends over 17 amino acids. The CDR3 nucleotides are TGTGCCAGCAGCCCACTGCCCCGGACAGGGATTGATCAGCCCCAGCATTTT. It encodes CASSPLPRTGIDQPQHF. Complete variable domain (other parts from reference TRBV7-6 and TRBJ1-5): GAGVSQSPRYKVTKRGQDVALRCDPISGHVSLYWYRQALGQGPEFLTYFNYEAQQDKSGLPNDRFSAERPEGSISTLTIQRTEQRDSAMYRCASSPLPRTGIDQPQHFGDGTRLSIL.

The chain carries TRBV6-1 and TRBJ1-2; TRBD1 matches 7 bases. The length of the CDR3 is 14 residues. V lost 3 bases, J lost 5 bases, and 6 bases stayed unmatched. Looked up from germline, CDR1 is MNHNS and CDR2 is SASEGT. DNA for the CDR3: TGTGCCAGCAGTGACGGCCCCAGGGGGTATGGCTACACCTTC. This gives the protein CASSDGPRGYGYTF.

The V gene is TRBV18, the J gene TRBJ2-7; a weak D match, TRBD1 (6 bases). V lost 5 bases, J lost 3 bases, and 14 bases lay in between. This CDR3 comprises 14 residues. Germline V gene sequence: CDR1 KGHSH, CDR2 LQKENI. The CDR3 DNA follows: TGTGCCAGCTCAAGATCCGGGACAAGCTACGAGCAGTACTTC. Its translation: CASSRSGTSYEQYF.

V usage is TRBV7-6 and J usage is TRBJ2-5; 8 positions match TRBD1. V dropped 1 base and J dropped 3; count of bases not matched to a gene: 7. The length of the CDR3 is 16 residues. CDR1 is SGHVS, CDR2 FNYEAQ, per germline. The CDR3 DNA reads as TGTGCCAGCAGCTTAGTGGGGACAGGAAAGAAAGAGACCCAGTACTTC. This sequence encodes CASSLVGTGKKETQYF. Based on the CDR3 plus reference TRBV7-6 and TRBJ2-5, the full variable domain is GAGVSQSPRYKVTKRGQDVALRCDPISGHVSLYWYRQALGQGPEFLTYFNYEAQQDKSGLPNDRFSAERPEGSISTLTIQRTEQRDSAMYRCASSLVGTGKKETQYFGPGTRLLVL.